The rows below give T cell receptor beta chains drawn from one sample of a study of CD8 T cells in ankylosing spondylitis. TCRdb fed the 5' RACE reads into MiXCR, producing one record per CDR3 protein. The sample holds under 250,000 distinct CDR3 sequences, around 11% seen once. The sample consisted of blood, either unsorted or a sorted T cell fraction (not recorded which). The origin of the receptors is a male donor with ankylosing spondylitis or in good health (not recorded which). The CDR3 runs from the conserved cysteine through the conserved F or W. The D gene is left open where the match is weak.

J gene: TRBJ2-7; V gene: TRBV6-2/TRBV6-3; D gene: TRBD2; CDR3 protein: CASSYSSSRGLAEAKRRYEQYF
J gene: TRBJ2-1; V gene: TRBV2; D gene: .; CDR3 protein: CASSPSSGRLSSYNEQFF
J gene: TRBJ1-1; V gene: TRBV7-9; D gene: .; CDR3 protein: CASGATEGNTEAFF
J gene: TRBJ2-1; V gene: TRBV5-6; D gene: TRBD2; CDR3 protein: CASSPGLANNEQFF
J gene: TRBJ2-3; V gene: TRBV5-1; D gene: TRBD1; CDR3 protein: CASSWMTGTTDTQYF
J gene: TRBJ2-1; V gene: TRBV20-1; D gene: TRBD2; CDR3 protein: CSAEWTSGSNSYNEQFF
J gene: TRBJ2-7; V gene: TRBV20-1; D gene: .; CDR3 protein: CSARGAKGEQYF
J gene: TRBJ1-3; V gene: TRBV15; D gene: .; CDR3 protein: CATSRDRTNSGNTIYF
J gene: TRBJ2-1; V gene: TRBV19; D gene: TRBD2; CDR3 protein: CASSTWTSGRGSYNEQFF
J gene: TRBJ1-5; V gene: TRBV7-8; D gene: .; CDR3 protein: CASSLPAARYQPQHF
J gene: TRBJ2-1; V gene: TRBV5-1; D gene: TRBD2; CDR3 protein: CASSYSGTSGGRPYNEQFF
J gene: TRBJ2-1; V gene: TRBV9; D gene: .; CDR3 protein: CASSVSLTAGNEQFF
J gene: TRBJ2-2; V gene: TRBV5-1; D gene: .; CDR3 protein: CASTYTGEDTGELFF
J gene: TRBJ2-3; V gene: TRBV20-1; D gene: .; CDR3 protein: CSARDRVRPLPDTQYF
J gene: TRBJ1-1; V gene: TRBV25-1; D gene: TRBD1; CDR3 protein: CASSMTGNPEAFF
J gene: TRBJ2-3; V gene: TRBV3-1; D gene: .; CDR3 protein: CASSQDAGLNTDTQYF
J gene: TRBJ2-7; V gene: TRBV7-6; D gene: TRBD2; CDR3 protein: CASSPRLAGRGEQYF
J gene: TRBJ2-2; V gene: TRBV10-3; D gene: .; CDR3 protein: CAISAQGRDTGELFF
J gene: TRBJ1-2; V gene: TRBV2; D gene: .; CDR3 protein: CASSEARAGRLLGYTF
J gene: TRBJ2-2; V gene: TRBV11-2; D gene: .; CDR3 protein: CASSQLRGAALTGELFF
J gene: TRBJ2-5; V gene: TRBV14; D gene: .; CDR3 protein: CASSQDTGDETQYF
J gene: TRBJ1-2; V gene: TRBV6-6; D gene: .; CDR3 protein: CASSSTDQYGYTF
J gene: TRBJ1-2; V gene: TRBV10-2; D gene: .; CDR3 protein: CASSADISNYGYTF
J gene: TRBJ1-3; V gene: TRBV29-1; D gene: .; CDR3 protein: CSARGLNGNTIYF